This TCR beta chain came from a study of CXCR3-negative and CXCR3-positive naive CD8 T cells. Libraries were UMI-labeled 5' RACE TRB cDNA. TCRdb reprocessed the 5' RACE reads, with one entry per CDR3 protein and no DNA. This sample's table has about 41,000 distinct CDR3 sequences. By frequency, this clonotype registers medium-sized (0.01 to 0.1%). What it recognizes is unknown. Study conclusions and caveats: It was found that naive subsets had comparable surface CD5, and TCR strength was inferred from TRB CDR3 properties.

Sequencing used memory CD8+ T cells from blood. This receptor was taken from a human donor in good health. Some clones in this sample may be carry-over from other donors' samples.

CDR3 residues: CASSPSTTTHEQYF. The chain recombines TRBV27 with TRBJ2-7; TCRdb designates TRBD2, a call that cannot be tested without DNA. Germline V CDR1 and CDR2: MNHEY, SMNVEV (reference sequence). The CDR3 spans 14 residues.